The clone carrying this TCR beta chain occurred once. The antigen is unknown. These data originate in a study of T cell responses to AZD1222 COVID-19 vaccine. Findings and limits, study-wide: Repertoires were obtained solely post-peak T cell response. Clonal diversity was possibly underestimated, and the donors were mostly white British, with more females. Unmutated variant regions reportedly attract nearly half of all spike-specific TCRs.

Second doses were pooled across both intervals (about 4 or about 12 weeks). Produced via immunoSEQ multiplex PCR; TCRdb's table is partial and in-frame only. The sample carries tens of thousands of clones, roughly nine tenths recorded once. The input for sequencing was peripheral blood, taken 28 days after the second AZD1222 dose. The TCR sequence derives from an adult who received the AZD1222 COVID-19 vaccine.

For the CDR3, the DNA is TGTGCCATCAGTGATAACAGGGGGTCTTCCTATGGCTACACCTTC. Translated, it gives CAISDNRGSSYGYTF. The chain has TRBV10-3 and TRBJ1-2, with TRBD1 matching 8 bases. The V segment lost 3 bases and the J segment 4 bases; nucleotides outside the gene matches: 7. The CDR3 spans 15 residues. Germline V gene sequence: CDR1 ENHRY, CDR2 SYGVKD.